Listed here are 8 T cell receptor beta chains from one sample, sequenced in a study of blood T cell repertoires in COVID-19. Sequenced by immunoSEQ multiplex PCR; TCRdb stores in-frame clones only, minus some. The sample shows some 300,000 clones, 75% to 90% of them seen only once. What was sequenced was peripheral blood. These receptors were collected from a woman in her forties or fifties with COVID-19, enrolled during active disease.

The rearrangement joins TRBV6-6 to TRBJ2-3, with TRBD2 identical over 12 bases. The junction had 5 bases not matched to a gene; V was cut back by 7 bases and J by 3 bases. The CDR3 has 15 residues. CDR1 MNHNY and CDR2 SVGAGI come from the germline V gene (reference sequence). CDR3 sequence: CASTPTSGSTDTQYF. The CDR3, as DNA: TGTGCCAGCACCCCGACTAGCGGGAGTACAGATACGCAGTATTTT.

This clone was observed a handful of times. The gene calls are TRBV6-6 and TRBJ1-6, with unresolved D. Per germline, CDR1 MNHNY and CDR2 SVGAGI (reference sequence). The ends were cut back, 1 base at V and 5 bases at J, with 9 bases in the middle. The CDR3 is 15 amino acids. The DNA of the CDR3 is TGTGCCAGCAGTTACTACGAGGGAGATAATTCACCCCTCCACTTT. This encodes CASSYYEGDNSPLHF.

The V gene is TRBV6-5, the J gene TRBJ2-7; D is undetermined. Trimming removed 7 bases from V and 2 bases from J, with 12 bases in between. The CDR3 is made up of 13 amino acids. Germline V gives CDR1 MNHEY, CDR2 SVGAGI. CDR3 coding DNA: TGTGCCAGCATTCGAGAGGCGCCCTACGAGCAGTACTTC. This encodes CASIREAPYEQYF.

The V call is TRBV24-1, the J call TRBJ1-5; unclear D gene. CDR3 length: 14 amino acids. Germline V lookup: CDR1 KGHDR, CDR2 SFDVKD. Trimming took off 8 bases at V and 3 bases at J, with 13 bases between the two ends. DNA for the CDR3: TGTGCCACCAAGAGTCGAGGTGCCAATCAGCCCCAGCATTTT. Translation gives CATKSRGANQPQHF.

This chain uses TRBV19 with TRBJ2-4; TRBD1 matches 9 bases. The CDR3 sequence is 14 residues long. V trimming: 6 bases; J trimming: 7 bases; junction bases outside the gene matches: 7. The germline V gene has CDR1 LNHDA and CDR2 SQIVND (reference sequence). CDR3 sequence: CASRTGGWGNIQYF. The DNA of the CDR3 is TGTGCCAGTAGAACAGGGGGCTGGGGGAACATTCAGTACTTC.

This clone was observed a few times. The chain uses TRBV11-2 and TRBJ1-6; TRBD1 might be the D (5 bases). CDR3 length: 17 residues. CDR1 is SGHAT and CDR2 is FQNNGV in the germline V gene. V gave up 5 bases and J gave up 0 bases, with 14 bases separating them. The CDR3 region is CASSLRGRSSYNSPLHF. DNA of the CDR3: TGTGCCAGCAGCCTTAGGGGCCGGAGCTCCTATAATTCACCCCTCCACTTT.

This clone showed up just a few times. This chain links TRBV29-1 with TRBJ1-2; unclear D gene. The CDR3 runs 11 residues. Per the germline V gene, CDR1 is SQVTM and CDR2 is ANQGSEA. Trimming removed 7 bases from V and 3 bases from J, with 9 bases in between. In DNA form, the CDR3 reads TGCAGCGCGCTCCGGGACTATGGCTACACCTTC. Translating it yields CSALRDYGYTF.

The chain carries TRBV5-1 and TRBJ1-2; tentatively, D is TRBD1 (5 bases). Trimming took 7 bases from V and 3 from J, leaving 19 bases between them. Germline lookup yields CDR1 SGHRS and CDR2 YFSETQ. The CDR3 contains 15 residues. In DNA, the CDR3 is TGCGCCAGCGCACCAGGCGGGGGGGGTGACTATGGCTACACCTTC. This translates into CASAPGGGGDYGYTF.